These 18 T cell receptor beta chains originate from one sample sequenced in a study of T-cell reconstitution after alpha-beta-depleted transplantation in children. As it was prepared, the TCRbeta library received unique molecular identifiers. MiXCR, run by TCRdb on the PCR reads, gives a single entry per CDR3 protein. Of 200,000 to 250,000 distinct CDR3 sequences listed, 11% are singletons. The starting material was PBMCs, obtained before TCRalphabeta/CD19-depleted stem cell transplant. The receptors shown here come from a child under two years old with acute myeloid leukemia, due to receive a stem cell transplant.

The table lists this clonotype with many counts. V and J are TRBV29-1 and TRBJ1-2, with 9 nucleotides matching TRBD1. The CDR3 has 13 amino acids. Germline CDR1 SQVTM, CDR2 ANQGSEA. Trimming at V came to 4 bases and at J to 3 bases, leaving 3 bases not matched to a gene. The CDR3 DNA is TGCAGCGTTGTGAGGACAGGGGACTATGGCTACACCTTC. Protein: CSVVRTGDYGYTF.

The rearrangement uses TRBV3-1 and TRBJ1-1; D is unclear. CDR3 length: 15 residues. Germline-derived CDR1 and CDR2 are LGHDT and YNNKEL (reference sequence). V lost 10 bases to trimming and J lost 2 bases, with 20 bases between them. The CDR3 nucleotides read TGTGCCACCTGCCAAGATTCCCCCGTCAACACTGAAGCTTTCTTT. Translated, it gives CATCQDSPVNTEAFF.

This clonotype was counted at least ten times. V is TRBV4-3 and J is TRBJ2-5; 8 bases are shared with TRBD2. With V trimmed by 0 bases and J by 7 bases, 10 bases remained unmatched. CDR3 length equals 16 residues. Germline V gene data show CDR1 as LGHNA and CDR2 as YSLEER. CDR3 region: CASSQDQVGRAGTQYF. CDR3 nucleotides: TGCGCCAGCAGCCAAGATCAGGTCGGGAGGGCAGGGACCCAGTACTTC.

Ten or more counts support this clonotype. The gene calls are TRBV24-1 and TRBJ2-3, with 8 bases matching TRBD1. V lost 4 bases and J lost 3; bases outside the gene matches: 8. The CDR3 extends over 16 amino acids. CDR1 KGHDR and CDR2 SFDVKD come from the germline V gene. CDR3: CATSDATGVRTDTQYF. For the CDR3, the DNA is TGTGCCACCAGTGACGCGACAGGGGTGAGGACAGATACGCAGTATTTT.

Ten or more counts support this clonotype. This chain's CDR3 is CASSFGTASNEQFF. CDR3 DNA: TGCGCCAGCAGCTTCGGGACAGCATCCAATGAGCAGTTCTTC. The chain has TRBV5-1 and TRBJ2-1, with 7 bases that match TRBD1. Per germline, CDR1 SGHRS and CDR2 YFSETQ. After removal of 2 bases from V and 6 bases from J, the junction contained 5 bases not matched to a gene. The CDR3 has 14 amino acids.

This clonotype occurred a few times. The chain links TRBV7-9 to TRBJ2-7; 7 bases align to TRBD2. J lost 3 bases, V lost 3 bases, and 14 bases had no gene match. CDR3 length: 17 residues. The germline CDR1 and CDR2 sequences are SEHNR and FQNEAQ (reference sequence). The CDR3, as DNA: TGTGCCAGCAGCTTGGCAAAAATGAGCGGGGTGTACTACGAGCAGTACTTC. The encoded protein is CASSLAKMSGVYYEQYF.

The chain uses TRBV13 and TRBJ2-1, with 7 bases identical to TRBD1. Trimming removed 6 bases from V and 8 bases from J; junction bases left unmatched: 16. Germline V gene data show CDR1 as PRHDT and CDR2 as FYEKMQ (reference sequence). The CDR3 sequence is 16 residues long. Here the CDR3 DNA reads TGTGCCAGCAGAAAAATCCCCGACAGGGAGAGGGATGAGCAGTTCTTC. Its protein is CASRKIPDRERDEQFF.

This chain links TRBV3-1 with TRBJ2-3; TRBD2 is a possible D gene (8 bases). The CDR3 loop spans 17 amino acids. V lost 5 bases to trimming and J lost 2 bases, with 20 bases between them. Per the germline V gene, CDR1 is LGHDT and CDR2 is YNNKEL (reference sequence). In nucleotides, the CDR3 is TGTGCCAGCAGCAAACAGGGGACTAGGGGAGCCACAGATACGCAGTATTTT. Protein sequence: CASSKQGTRGATDTQYF.

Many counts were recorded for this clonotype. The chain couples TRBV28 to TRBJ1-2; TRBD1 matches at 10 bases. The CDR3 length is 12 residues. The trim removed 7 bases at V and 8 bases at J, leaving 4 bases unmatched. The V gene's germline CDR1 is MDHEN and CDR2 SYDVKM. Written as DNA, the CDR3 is TGTGCCAGCAAGGGGACAGGGGTCGGCTACACCTTC. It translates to CASKGTGVGYTF.

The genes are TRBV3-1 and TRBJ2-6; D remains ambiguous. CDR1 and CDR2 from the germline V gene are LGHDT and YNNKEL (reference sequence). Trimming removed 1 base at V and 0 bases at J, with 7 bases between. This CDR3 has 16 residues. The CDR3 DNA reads TGTGCCAGCAGCCAAGGTGGTACCTCTGGGGCCAACGTCCTGACTTTC. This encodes CASSQGGTSGANVLTF.

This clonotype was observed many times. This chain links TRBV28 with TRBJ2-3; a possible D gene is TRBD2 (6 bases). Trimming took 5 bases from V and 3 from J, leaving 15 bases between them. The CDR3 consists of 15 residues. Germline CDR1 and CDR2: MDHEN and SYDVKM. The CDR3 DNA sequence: TGTGCCAGCAGTCCGATCTTAGGAGGGACAGATACGCAGTATTTT. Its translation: CASSPILGGTDTQYF.

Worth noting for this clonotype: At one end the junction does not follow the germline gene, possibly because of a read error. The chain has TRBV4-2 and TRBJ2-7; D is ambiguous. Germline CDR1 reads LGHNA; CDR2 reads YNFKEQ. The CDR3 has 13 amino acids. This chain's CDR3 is CAMGPGSSCEQYF. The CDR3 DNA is TGTGCCATGGGCCCCGGGTCGTCCTGCGAGCAGTACTTC.

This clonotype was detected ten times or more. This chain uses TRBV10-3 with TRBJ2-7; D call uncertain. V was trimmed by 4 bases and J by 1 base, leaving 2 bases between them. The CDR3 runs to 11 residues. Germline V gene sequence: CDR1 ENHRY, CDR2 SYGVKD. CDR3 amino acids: CAISGSYEQYF. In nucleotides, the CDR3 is TGTGCCATCAGTGGTTCCTACGAGCAGTACTTC.

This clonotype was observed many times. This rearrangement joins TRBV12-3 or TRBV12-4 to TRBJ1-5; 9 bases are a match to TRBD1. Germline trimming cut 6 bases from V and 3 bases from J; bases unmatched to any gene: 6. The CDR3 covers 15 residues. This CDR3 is CASSPGTGYNQPQHF. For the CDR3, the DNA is TGTGCCAGCAGCCCCGGGACAGGGTACAATCAGCCCCAGCATTTT.

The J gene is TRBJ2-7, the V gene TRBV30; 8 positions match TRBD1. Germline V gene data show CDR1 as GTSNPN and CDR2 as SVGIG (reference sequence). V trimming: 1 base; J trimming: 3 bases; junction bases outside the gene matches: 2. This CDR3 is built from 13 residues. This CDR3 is CAWSAGQGYEQYF. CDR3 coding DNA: TGTGCCTGGAGTGCCGGACAGGGCTACGAGCAGTACTTC.

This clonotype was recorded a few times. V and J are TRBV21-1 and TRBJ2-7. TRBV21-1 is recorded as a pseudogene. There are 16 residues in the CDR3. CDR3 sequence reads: CASSKVHPTACYEQYF. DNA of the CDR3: TGTGCCAGCAGCAAAGTTCACCCCACAGCCTGCTACGAGCAGTACTTC.

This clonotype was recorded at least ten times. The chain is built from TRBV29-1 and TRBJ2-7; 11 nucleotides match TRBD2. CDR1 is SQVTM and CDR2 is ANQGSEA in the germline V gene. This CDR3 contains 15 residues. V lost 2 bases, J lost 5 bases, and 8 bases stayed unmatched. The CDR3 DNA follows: TGCAGCGTTGAACTAGCGGGAGGAGCCGTGGACGAGCAGTACTTC. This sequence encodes CSVELAGGAVDEQYF.

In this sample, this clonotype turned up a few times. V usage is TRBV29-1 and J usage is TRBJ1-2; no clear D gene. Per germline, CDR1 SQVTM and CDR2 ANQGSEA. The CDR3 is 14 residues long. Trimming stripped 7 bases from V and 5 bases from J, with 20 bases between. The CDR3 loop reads CSGLGSHANYGYTF. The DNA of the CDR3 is TGCAGCGGCCTCGGGTCACATGCGAATTATGGCTACACCTTC.